The 8 T cell receptor beta chains below come from one sample, sequenced in a study of T cell clonality in common variable immunodeficiency. The assay was immunoSEQ multiplex PCR, and TCRdb's table has in-frame clones only and misses some. In total the sample includes approximately 50,000 clones, none of them seen once. The sample taken for sequencing was peripheral blood mononuclear cells. The receptors were sampled from a person between 18 and 75 years old in good health.

Note on this clone: The sequenced fragment ends 3 residues before the CDR3 boundary, so the rest is inferred from the germline J gene. The rearrangement joins TRBV11-1 to TRBJ2-7; 7 bases are shared with TRBD2. The CDR3 is 15 residues long. J lost 1 base, V lost 2 bases, and 5 bases had no gene match. Germline lookup yields CDR1 SGHAT and CDR2 FQDESV (reference sequence). The part of the CDR3 DNA that was read is TGTGCCAGCAGCTTATACAGGACTAGTTCCTACGAG. Translating it yields CASSLYRTSSYE. The complete CDR3 protein is CASSLYRTSSYEQYF. The full variable domain, in which reference TRBV11-1 and TRBJ2-7 provide the parts outside the CDR3, is EAEVAQSPRYKITEKSQAVAFWCDPISGHATLYWYRQILGQGPELLVQFQDESVVDDSQLPKDRFSAERLKGVDSTLKIQPAELGDSAMYLCASSLYRTSSYEQYFGPGTRLTVT.

This clone showed up many times. The sequenced fragment ends 3 residues before the CDR3 boundary, so the rest is inferred from the germline J gene. The V call is TRBV19, the J call TRBJ2-2; D gene uncertain. Trimming removed 1 base from V and 0 bases from J, with 12 bases in between. The germline gives CDR1 LNHDA, CDR2 SQIVND (reference sequence). This CDR3 contains 17 residues. The DNA read from the CDR3 is TGTGCCAGTAGTATAGGCGGCAGAACAACGAACACCGGGGAG. It codes for CASSIGGRTTNTGE. The entire CDR3 reads CASSIGGRTTNTGELFF.

This clone was observed at least ten times. The read ends 3 residues shy of where the CDR3 ends; the end is completed using the germline J gene. The chain uses TRBV5-6 and TRBJ2-7, with D possibly matching TRBD2 (5 bases). Per the germline V gene, CDR1 is SGHDT and CDR2 is YYEEEE. This CDR3 comprises 13 residues. V lost 1 base, J lost 2 bases, and 7 bases lay in between. The covered CDR3 bases are TGTGCCAGCAGCTTGTTCGGGGCCTACGAG. Translating it yields CASSLFGAYE. The complete CDR3 protein is CASSLFGAYEQYF. The entire variable domain, with the rest obtained from reference TRBV5-6 and TRBJ2-7, is as follows: DAGVTQSPTHLIKTRGQQVTLRCSPKSGHDTVSWYQQALGQGPQFIFQYYEEEERQRGNFPDRFSGHQFPNYSSELNVNALLLGDSALYLCASSLFGAYEQYFGPGTRLTVT.

This clone was counted at least ten times. The CDR3 end is not reached by the read, which stops 3 residues before it; the germline J gene fills it in. The chain is built from TRBV30 and TRBJ2-7; 7 bases align to TRBD1. Per the germline V gene, CDR1 is GTSNPN and CDR2 is SVGIG (reference sequence). There are 14 residues in the CDR3. The V segment lost 3 bases and the J segment 4 bases; nucleotides outside the gene matches: 9. The part of the CDR3 DNA that was read is TGTGCCTGGAGAAGACAGGGCTCTCGATACGAG. Amino acids: CAWRRQGSRYE. The entire CDR3 sequence reads CAWRRQGSRYEQYF.

The table lists this clone with many counts. The read ends 3 residues shy of where the CDR3 ends; the end is completed using the germline J gene. The rearrangement uses TRBV7-8 and TRBJ2-7, with 7 bases that match TRBD2. The J segment lost 1 base and the V segment lost 3 bases, leaving 3 bases of the junction unmatched. CDR3 length: 14 residues. Germline V CDR1 and CDR2: SGHVS, FQNEAQ. The CDR3 DNA, read in part, is TGTGCCAGCAGCTTTGGGGGGGGATCCTACGAG. Protein sequence: CASSFGGGSYE. The full-length CDR3 reads as CASSFGGGSYEQYF.

This clone was observed a few times. From the germline J gene comes the end of the CDR3, since the read stops 3 residues before it. This chain connects TRBV30 to TRBJ1-2; D not resolved. This CDR3 is 15 amino acids long. CDR1 GTSNPN and CDR2 SVGIG come from the germline V gene (reference sequence). The DNA read from the CDR3 is TGTGCCTGGAGTGTACAAGGGTTAGACACAGATACC. Protein sequence: CAWSVQGLDTDT. The complete CDR3 sequence is CAWSVQGLDTDTYTF.

A word on this clone: The CDR3 goes on 3 residues after the read ends, and that part is filled in from the germline J gene. The rearrangement links TRBV5-1 to TRBJ1-6; D is unresolved. Trimming took 4 bases from V and 7 from J, leaving 9 bases between them. The CDR3 runs to 13 residues. Germline assignment: CDR1 SGHRS and CDR2 YFSETQ. The sequenced CDR3 bases are TGCGCCAGCAGCCGCGTAGAAAATTCACCC. This encodes CASSRVENSP. The whole CDR3 sequence is CASSRVENSPLHF.

This clone was seen repeatedly, ten times or more. The sequenced fragment ends 3 residues before the CDR3 boundary, so the rest is inferred from the germline J gene. The chain has TRBV18 and TRBJ2-1, with 13 bases matching TRBD2. CDR1 and CDR2 (germline): KGHSH, LQKENI. The CDR3 loop spans 17 amino acids. Trimming cost V 6 bases and J 4 bases; bases outside gene matches: 9. The CDR3 loop reads CASSLGLAGASYNEQFF. The covered CDR3 bases are TGTGCCAGCTCCCTTGGACTAGCGGGGGCCTCGTACAATGAG.